Listed below are T cell receptor beta chains from one sample, sequenced in a study of blood T cell repertoires in COVID-19. TCRdb keeps only in-frame clones here, not all; method: immunoSEQ multiplex PCR. The profile shows tens of thousands of clones, 70% to 90% of them singletons. Source material: peripheral blood. These receptors came from a man in his 70s with active or convalescent COVID-19. CDR3s include the opening cysteine and the closing phenylalanine or tryptophan. A D gene is named only where the DNA matches it firmly. Part of the rows lack a size; the others show once, few, many or a class for expanded clones.

V gene	clone size	D gene	J gene	CDR3 DNA	CDR3 protein
TRBV6-5	NA	NA	TRBJ2-3	TGTGCCAGCAGCGTAACTTCTAGCACAGATACGCAGTATTTT	CASSVTSSTDTQYF
TRBV7-8	NA	TRBD1	TRBJ2-5	TGTGCCAGCAGCTTTGGACAGGGTGGAGAGACCCAGTACTTC	CASSFGQGGETQYF
TRBV7-9	NA	NA	TRBJ1-4	TGTGCCAGCAGCGTTAGGATAGGGGTCGATAATGAAAAACTGTTTTTT	CASSVRIGVDNEKLFF
TRBV5-6	NA	TRBD1	TRBJ1-1	TGTGCCAGCAGCCGCCTTGAACAGGGGTCGAACACTGAAGCTTTCTTT	CASSRLEQGSNTEAFF
TRBV5-1	NA	NA	TRBJ1-2	TGCGCCAGCAGCTTGGCGTCCGGAGATGGCTACACCTTC	CASSLASGDGYTF
TRBV3-1/TRBV3-2	NA	NA	TRBJ2-2	TGTGCCAGCCCCGGACAGACGAACACCGGGGAGCTGTTTTTT	CASPGQTNTGELFF
TRBV7-2	NA	TRBD1	TRBJ2-5	TGTGCCAGCAGCTTGCCATCTGAGGTACAGGGGGTTGCGGAGACCCAGTACTTC	CASSLPSEVQGVAETQYF
TRBV7-2	NA	TRBD1	TRBJ2-7	TGTGCCAGCAGCTTTTCGGGACAGGGATGGTACGAGCAGTACTTC	CASSFSGQGWYEQYF
TRBV3-1/TRBV3-2	NA	NA	TRBJ1-1	TGTGCCAGCAGCAAAGGCCAGGGGATAGGTACTGAAGCTTTCTTT	CASSKGQGIGTEAFF
TRBV5-6	NA	TRBD1	TRBJ1-2	TGTGCCAGCAGCTTGTTGGGGACAGGGGGCAACTATGGCTACACCTTC	CASSLLGTGGNYGYTF
TRBV5-4	NA	NA	TRBJ2-7	TGTGCCAGCAGCCCGGGGGACAGCTACGAGCAGTACTTC	CASSPGDSYEQYF
TRBV11-2	NA	NA	TRBJ2-5	TGTGCCAGCAGCTTAGATTGGACGGGAGCTCTCCAAGAGACCCAGTACTTC	CASSLDWTGALQETQYF
TRBV5-4	NA	NA	TRBJ1-1	TGTGCCAGCATAAAGGGTTTGGGCAGGGAAATAGCTGAAGCTTTCTTT	CASIKGLGREIAEAFF
TRBV29-1	once	NA	TRBJ1-2	TGCAGCGTTGAACAGGGGCCGTATGGCTACACCTTC	CSVEQGPYGYTF
TRBV28	NA	NA	TRBJ1-2	TGTGCCAGCATCCCATGGGGAGGGGAGGGTGGCTACACCTTC	CASIPWGGEGGYTF
TRBV27	NA	TRBD1	TRBJ1-6	TGTGCCAGCAGTTCCCAACAGGGGCAGGTTTCACCCCTCCACTTT	CASSSQQGQVSPLHF
TRBV5-6	NA	TRBD2	TRBJ2-7	TGTGCCAGCAGCCGACCGGGACGCGGAGCGGGAAACGAGCAGTACTTC	CASSRPGRGAGNEQYF
TRBV10-3	NA	TRBD1	TRBJ1-3	TGTGCCATCAGACCCGCGACAGGGCTGGGAGGAAACACCATATATTTT	CAIRPATGLGGNTIYF
TRBV20-1	once	NA	TRBJ1-2	TGCAGTGCTACGCTGAGGAGTGGCTACACCTTC	CSATLRSGYTF
TRBV27	NA	NA	TRBJ1-2	TGTGCCAGCAGTCCTCTCACAGGGCAAGGTGGCTACACCTTC	CASSPLTGQGGYTF
TRBV7-7	NA	NA	TRBJ2-2	TGTGCCAGCAGCTTCATTAGCGGCGGCGGGGAGCTGTTTTTT	CASSFISGGGELFF
TRBV18	NA	TRBD1	TRBJ1-2	TGTGCCAGCTCACCAGCAGGGGGCGGCTACACCTTC	CASSPAGGGYTF
TRBV7-9	NA	TRBD2	TRBJ2-3	TGTGCCAGCAGCACCATAGCGGGGGGGGCTAGCACAGATACGCAGTATTTT	CASSTIAGGASTDTQYF
TRBV6-1	NA	NA	TRBJ2-5	TGTGCCAGCAGTGAATACCAGCGGGCCCCAGGGACCCAGTACTTC	CASSEYQRAPGTQYF
TRBV27	NA	NA	TRBJ1-4	TGTGCCAGCGGGACACCCCTAAAACTGTTTTTT	CASGTPLKLFF
TRBV3-1/TRBV3-2	NA	TRBD2	TRBJ2-3	TGTGCCAGCAGCCTCAGGACTAGAGTGCGCACAGATACGCAGTATTTT	CASSLRTRVRTDTQYF
TRBV10-1	NA	NA	TRBJ2-2	TGCGCCAGCAGTGAGTTCGTCAGGGGTAGTGGGAACACCGGGGAGCTGTTTTTT	CASSEFVRGSGNTGELFF
TRBV15	NA	NA	TRBJ1-4	TGTGCCACCAGCAGATCCGGGACAAAGACTGAAAAACTGTTTTTT	CATSRSGTKTEKLFF
TRBV3-1/TRBV3-2	NA	TRBD1	TRBJ1-2	TGTGCCAGCAGCCCCCCGGACAGGGGAAACTTC	CASSPPDRGNF
TRBV5-1	NA	NA	TRBJ2-1	TGCGCCAGCAGCTTGGATGGACAGACTTTTACTGAGCAGTTCTTC	CASSLDGQTFTEQFF
TRBV7-9	NA	NA	TRBJ2-7	TGTGCCAGCAGCTTATTGTCCGTAGCCTACGAGCAGTACTTC	CASSLLSVAYEQYF
TRBV3-1/TRBV3-2	NA	TRBD1	TRBJ2-7	TGTGCCAGCAGCCAGTTACGAGGACAGGGGCCGACCTACGAGCAGTACTTC	CASSQLRGQGPTYEQYF
TRBV15	NA	TRBD1	TRBJ1-1	TGTGCCACCAGCAGAGGACAGGGGTATACGGCTTTCTTT	CATSRGQGYTAFF
TRBV28	NA	NA	TRBJ1-1	TGTGCCAGCATGTACGGGTTGGCTGAAGCTTTCTTT	CASMYGLAEAFF
TRBV11-2	once	NA	TRBJ2-5	TGTGCCAGCAGCTTATTACAGTCTGGGACCCAGTACTTC	CASSLLQSGTQYF
TRBV7-2	NA	NA	TRBJ2-7	TGTGCCAGCAGCTTAGCGCAGACAGCGGGCGAGCAGTACTTC	CASSLAQTAGEQYF
TRBV27	once	TRBD1	TRBJ1-1	TGTGCCAGCAAGGCGGGCAGGGGGAGAACTGAAGCTTTCTTT	CASKAGRGRTEAFF
TRBV7-2	NA	TRBD1	TRBJ2-2	TGTGCCAGCAGCCGACAGGGCACCGGGGAGCTGTTTTTT	CASSRQGTGELFF
TRBV5-4	NA	NA	TRBJ2-1	TGTGCCAGCAGAAGCGGCTCCTACAATGAGCAGTTCTTC	CASRSGSYNEQFF
TRBV30	NA	NA	TRBJ1-1	TGTGCCTGGAGAGGGGGGGGCACTGAAGCTTTCTTT	CAWRGGGTEAFF
TRBV11-3	NA	NA	TRBJ2-5	TGTGCCAGCAGCTTTGCTTCGGAGGAGACCCAGTACTTC	CASSFASEETQYF
TRBV7-2	NA	NA	TRBJ2-5	TGTGCCAGCAGCTTATTCAGGCAAGAGACCCAGTACTTC	CASSLFRQETQYF
TRBV10-3	NA	TRBD1	TRBJ1-2	TGTGCCATCCAAGGACAGGGAGATGGCTACACCTTC	CAIQGQGDGYTF
TRBV9	NA	TRBD1	TRBJ1-2	TGTGCCAGCAGCGCCCGTCCCGGGACAGGGGATGGTAACTATGGCTACACCTTC	CASSARPGTGDGNYGYTF
TRBV11-1	NA	NA	TRBJ1-2	TGTGCCAGCAGCCGGGGAGCCGATGACTACACCTTC	CASSRGADDYTF
TRBV27	NA	NA	TRBJ1-1	TGTGCCAGCAGCCAGAGACAGCCCGATGAAGCTTTCTTT	CASSQRQPDEAFF
TRBV13	NA	TRBD1	TRBJ2-7	TGTGCCAGCAGCTCCCCGGACAGGGAGTCCGAGCAGTACTTC	CASSSPDRESEQYF